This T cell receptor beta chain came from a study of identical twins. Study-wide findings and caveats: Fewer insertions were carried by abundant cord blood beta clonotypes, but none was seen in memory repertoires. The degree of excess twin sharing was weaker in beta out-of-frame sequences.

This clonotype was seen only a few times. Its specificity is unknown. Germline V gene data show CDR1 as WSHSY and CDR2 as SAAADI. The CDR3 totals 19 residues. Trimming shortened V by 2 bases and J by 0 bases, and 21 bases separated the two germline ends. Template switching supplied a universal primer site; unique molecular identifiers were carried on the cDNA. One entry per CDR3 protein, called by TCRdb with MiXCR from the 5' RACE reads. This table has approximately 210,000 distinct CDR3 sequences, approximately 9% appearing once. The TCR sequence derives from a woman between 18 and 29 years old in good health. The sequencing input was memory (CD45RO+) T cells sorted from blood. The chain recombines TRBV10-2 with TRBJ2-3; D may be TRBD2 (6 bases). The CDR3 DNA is TGCGCCAGCAGTGAGCTGGGCGTCTTGGCGGGGACTAGCACAGATACGCAGTATTTT. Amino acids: CASSELGVLAGTSTDTQYF.